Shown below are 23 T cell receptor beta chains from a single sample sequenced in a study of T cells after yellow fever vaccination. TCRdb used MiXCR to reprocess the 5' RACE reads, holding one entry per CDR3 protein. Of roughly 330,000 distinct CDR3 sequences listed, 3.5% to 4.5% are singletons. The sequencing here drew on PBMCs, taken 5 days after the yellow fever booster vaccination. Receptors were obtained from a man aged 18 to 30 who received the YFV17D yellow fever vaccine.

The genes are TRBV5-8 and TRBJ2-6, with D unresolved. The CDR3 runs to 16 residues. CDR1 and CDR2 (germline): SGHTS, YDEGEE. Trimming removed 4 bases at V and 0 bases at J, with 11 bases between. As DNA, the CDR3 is TGTGCCAGCAGCATGGAGTCGTTCTCTGGGGCCAACGTCCTGACTTTC. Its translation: CASSMESFSGANVLTF.

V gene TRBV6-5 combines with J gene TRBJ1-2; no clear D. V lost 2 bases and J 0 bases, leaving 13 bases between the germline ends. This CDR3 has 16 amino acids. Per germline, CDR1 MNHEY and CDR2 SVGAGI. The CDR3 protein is CASSYGVQDPNYGYTF. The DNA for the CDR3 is TGTGCCAGCAGTTACGGTGTGCAGGACCCTAACTATGGCTACACCTTC.

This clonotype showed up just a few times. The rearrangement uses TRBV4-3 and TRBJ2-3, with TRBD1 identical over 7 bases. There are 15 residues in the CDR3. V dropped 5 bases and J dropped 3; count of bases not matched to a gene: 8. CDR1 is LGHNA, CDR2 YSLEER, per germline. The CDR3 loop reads CASSVTGVPTDTQYF. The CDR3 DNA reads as TGCGCCAGCAGCGTTACAGGGGTTCCAACAGATACGCAGTATTTT.

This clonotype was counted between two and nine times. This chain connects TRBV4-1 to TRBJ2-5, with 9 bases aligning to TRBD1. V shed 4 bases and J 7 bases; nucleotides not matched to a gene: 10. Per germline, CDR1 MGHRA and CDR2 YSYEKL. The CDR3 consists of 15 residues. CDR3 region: CASSPTQGARLTQYF. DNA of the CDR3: TGCGCCAGCAGCCCAACACAGGGGGCGCGACTGACCCAGTACTTC.

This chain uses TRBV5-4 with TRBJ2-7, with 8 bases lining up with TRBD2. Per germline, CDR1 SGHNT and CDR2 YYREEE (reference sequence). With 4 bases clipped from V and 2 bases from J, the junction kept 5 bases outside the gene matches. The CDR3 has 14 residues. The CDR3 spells CASSPGRDPYEQYF. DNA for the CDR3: TGTGCCAGCAGCCCCGGGAGGGACCCCTACGAGCAGTACTTC. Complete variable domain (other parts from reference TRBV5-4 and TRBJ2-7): ETGVTQSPTHLIKTRGQQVTLRCSSQSGHNTVSWYQQALGQGPQFIFQYYREEENGRGNFPPRFSGLQFPNYSSELNVNALELDDSALYLCASSPGRDPYEQYFGPGTRLTVT.

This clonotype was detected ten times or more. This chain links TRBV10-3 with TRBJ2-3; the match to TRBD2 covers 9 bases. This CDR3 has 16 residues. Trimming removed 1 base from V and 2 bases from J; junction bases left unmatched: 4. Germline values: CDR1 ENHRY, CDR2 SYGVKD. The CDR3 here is CAISELAGAPTDTQYF. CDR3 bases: TGTGCCATCAGTGAGTTAGCGGGGGCCCCCACAGATACGCAGTATTTT.

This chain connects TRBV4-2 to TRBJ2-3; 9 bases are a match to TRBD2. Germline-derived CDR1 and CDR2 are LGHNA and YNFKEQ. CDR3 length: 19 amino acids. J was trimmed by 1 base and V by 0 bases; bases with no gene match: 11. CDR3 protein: CASSQDASGELIRTDTQYF. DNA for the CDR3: TGTGCCAGCAGCCAAGATGCTAGCGGGGAGCTTATACGCACAGATACGCAGTATTTT.

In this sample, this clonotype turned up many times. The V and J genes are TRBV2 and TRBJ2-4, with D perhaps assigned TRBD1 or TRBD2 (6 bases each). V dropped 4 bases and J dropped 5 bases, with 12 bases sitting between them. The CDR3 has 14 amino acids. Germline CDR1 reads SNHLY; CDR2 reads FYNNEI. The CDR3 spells CASSVRGQENIQYF. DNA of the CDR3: TGTGCCAGCAGTGTACGGGGGCAGGAAAACATTCAGTACTTC. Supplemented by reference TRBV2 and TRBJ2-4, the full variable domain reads EPEVTQTPSHQVTQMGQEVILRCVPISNHLYFYWYRQILGQKVEFLVSFYNNEISEKSEIFDDQFSVERPDGSNFTLKIRSTKLEDSAMYFCASSVRGQENIQYFGAGTRLSVL.

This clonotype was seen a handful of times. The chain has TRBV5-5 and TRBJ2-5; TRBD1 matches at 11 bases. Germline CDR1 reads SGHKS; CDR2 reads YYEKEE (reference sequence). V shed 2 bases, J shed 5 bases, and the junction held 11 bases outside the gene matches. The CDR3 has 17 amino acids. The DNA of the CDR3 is TGTGCCAGCAGCTTAGGCGCCGGGACAGGGGGATTGGAGACCCAGTACTTC. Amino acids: CASSLGAGTGGLETQYF.

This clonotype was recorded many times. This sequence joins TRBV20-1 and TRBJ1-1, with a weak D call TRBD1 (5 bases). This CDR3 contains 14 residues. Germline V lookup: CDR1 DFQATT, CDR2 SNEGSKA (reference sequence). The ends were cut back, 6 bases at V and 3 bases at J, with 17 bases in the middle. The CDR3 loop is CSARRAGLDTEAFF. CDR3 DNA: TGCAGTGCAAGAAGGGCAGGGTTGGACACTGAAGCTTTCTTT.

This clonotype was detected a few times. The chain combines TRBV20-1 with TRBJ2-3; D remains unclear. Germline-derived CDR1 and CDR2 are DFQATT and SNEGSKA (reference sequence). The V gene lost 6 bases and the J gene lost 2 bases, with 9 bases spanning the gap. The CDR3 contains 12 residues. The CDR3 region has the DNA TGCAGTGCCTCCCCCTCCACAGATACGCAGTATTTT. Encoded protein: CSASPSTDTQYF.

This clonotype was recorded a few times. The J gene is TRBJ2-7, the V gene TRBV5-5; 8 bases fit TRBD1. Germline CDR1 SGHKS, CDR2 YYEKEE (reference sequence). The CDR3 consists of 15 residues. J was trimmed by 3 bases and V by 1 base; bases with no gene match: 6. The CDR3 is CASSLTGGTYYEQYV. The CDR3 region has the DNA TGTGCCAGCAGCTTGACAGGGGGAACCTACTACGAGCAGTACGTC.

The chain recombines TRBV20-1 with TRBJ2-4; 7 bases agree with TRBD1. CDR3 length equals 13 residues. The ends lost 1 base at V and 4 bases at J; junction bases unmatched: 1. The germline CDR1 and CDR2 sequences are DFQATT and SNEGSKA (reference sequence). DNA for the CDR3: TGCAGTGCTAGAGCAGGGGGTAAAAACATTCAGTACTTC. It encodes CSARAGGKNIQYF.

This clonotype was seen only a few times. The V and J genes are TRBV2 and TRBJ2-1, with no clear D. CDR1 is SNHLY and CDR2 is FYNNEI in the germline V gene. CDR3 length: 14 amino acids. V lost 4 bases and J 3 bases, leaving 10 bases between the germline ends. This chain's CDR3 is CASSVGSGYNEQFF. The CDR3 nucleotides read TGTGCCAGCAGTGTGGGGTCGGGCTACAATGAGCAGTTCTTC.

The CDR3 sequence: CASSPQDVGAFF. The CDR3 region has the DNA TGTGCCAGCTCACCGCAAGATGTGGGGGCTTTCTTT. This chain uses TRBV18 with TRBJ1-1; D uncertain. From germline, CDR1 is KGHSH and CDR2 LQKENI. Trimming took off 3 bases at V and 11 bases at J, with 13 bases between the two ends. The length of the CDR3 is 12 residues.

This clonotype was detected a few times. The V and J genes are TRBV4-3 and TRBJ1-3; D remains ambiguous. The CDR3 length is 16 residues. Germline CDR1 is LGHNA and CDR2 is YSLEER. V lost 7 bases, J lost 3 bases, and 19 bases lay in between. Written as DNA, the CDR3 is TGCGCCAGCACCTGGTCCCGGGATCCTGTTGGAAACACCATATATTTT. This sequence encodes CASTWSRDPVGNTIYF.

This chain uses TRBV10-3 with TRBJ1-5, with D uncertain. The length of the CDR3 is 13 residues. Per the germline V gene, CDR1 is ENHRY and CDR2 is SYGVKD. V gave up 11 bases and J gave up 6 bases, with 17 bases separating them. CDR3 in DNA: TGTGCCTCGGAGGGTGAGATCGGTCAGCCCCAGCATTTT. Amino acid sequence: CASEGEIGQPQHF.

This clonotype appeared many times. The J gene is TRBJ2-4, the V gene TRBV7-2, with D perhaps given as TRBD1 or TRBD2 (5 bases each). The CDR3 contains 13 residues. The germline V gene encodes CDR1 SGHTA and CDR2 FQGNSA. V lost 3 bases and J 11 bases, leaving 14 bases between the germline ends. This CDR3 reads CASSLGPPTFQYF. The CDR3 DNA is TGTGCCAGCAGCTTGGGACCCCCAACCTTTCAGTACTTC.

DNA of the CDR3: TGCAGCGCCGAGGTGGCCCCCTCCTACAATGAGCAGTTCTTC. Its protein product is CSAEVAPSYNEQFF. The chain links TRBV29-1 to TRBJ2-1; D is unclear. Looked up from germline, CDR1 is SQVTM and CDR2 is ANQGSEA. The CDR3 has 14 amino acids. Trimming shortened V by 7 bases and J by 0 bases, and 13 bases separated the two germline ends.

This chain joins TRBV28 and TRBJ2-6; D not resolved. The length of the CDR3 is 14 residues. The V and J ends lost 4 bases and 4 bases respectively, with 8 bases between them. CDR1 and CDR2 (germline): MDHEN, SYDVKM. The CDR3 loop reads CASSSPPGANVLTF. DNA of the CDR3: TGTGCCAGCAGTTCCCCACCAGGGGCCAACGTCCTGACTTTC.

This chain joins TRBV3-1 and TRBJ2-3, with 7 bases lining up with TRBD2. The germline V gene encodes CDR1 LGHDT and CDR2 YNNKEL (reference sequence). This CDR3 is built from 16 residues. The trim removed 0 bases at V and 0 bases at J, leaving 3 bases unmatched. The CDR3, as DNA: TGTGCCAGCAGCCAAGAGCGGGGGTCTAGCACAGATACGCAGTATTTT. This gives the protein CASSQERGSSTDTQYF.

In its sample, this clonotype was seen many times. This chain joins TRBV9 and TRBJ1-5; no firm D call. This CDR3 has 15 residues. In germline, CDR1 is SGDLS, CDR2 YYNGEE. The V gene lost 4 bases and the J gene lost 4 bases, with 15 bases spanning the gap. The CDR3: CASSPFGGRNQPQHF. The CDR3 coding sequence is TGTGCCAGCAGCCCTTTTGGAGGCAGAAATCAGCCCCAGCATTTT.

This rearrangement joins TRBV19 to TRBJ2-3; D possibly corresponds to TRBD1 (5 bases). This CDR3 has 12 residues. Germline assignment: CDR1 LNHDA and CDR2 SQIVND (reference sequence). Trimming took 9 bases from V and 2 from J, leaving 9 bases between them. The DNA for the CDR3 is TGTGCCAGCACAGGTGCCACAGATACGCAGTATTTT. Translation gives CASTGATDTQYF.